A single sample gave rise to the 32 T cell receptor beta chains below, sequenced in a study of CD8 T cells in ankylosing spondylitis (TCRdb year 2017). Receptors were amplified or captured by 5' RACE. Sequencer: Illumina HiSeq 2500. TCRdb reworked the public reads: Q25 trimming with fastp, MiXCR clone assembly, productive beta chains retained. Each CDR3 protein appears once, grouped with its most common genes and DNA. Across this sample there are around 540,000 distinct CDR3 sequences, with roughly 13% seen only once. The ten largest clonotypes hold 6.5% to 7% of the sample. Antigen specificity for these receptors is unknown. What the work shows at the level of the full study, not this receptor alone: Blood from ankylosing spondylitis patients appeared to be characterized by a TCR beta motif composed of under ten highly homologous amino acid variants.

Sequenced sample: blood, either unsorted or a sorted T cell fraction (not recorded which). The receptors come from a male donor with ankylosing spondylitis.

This clonotype was seen a handful of times. J is TRBJ1-1 and V is TRBV15; 7 bases match TRBD1. Germline CDR1 is LNHNV and CDR2 is YYDKDF (reference sequence). The CDR3 is made up of 12 amino acids. Trimming took 8 bases from V and 11 from J; bases not matched to a gene: 11. CDR3 region: CATGGETGEAFF. Written as DNA, the CDR3 is TGTGCCACCGGGGGTGAAACAGGGGAGGCTTTCTTT.

CDR3 residues: CSGLAGMWEQFF. CDR3 nucleotides: TGCAGTGGACTAGCGGGCATGTGGGAGCAGTTCTTC. J is TRBJ2-1 and V is TRBV20-1; 10 nucleotides agree with TRBD2. CDR3 length: 12 residues. Germline V gives CDR1 DFQATT, CDR2 SNEGSKA (reference sequence). Unmatched junction bases numbered 7, after V lost 7 bases and J lost 10 bases.

The chain employs TRBV20-1 and TRBJ1-2; a possible D gene is TRBD1 (6 bases). Germline V gene sequence: CDR1 DFQATT, CDR2 SNEGSKA (reference sequence). V lost 0 bases and J lost 5, with 13 bases in between. This CDR3 has 14 residues. CDR3 protein: CSAREGGAVYGYTF. CDR3 coding DNA: TGCAGTGCTAGAGAGGGGGGGGCTGTTTATGGCTACACCTTC.

The gene calls are TRBV3-1 and TRBJ1-5, with unresolved D. V was pared by 3 bases and J by 2 bases, with 8 bases between. The CDR3 consists of 14 residues. Germline values: CDR1 LGHDT, CDR2 YNNKEL (reference sequence). In DNA form, the CDR3 reads TGTGCCAGCAGCCAGGGGATCCGCAATCAGCCCCAGCATTTT. Its protein is CASSQGIRNQPQHF.

The table lists this clonotype with a few counts. The V and J genes are TRBV11-3 and TRBJ1-1; TRBD1 aligns across 7 bases. Germline values: CDR1 SGHNT, CDR2 YENEEA. Unmatched junction bases numbered 3, after V lost 1 base and J lost 1 base. The CDR3 sequence is 15 residues long. In DNA, the CDR3 is TGTGCCAGCAGCTTAGGAAACAGGGGGAACACTGAAGCTTTCTTT. Translated: CASSLGNRGNTEAFF.

In its sample, this clonotype was seen a few times. The chain combines TRBV2 with TRBJ2-4, with D perhaps TRBD2 (6 bases). With 5 bases removed from V and 2 bases from J, the gap between germline ends came to 7 bases. The CDR3 has 13 residues. Germline V CDR1 and CDR2: SNHLY, FYNNEI. The CDR3 protein is CASSRESKNIQYF. The CDR3 DNA follows: TGTGCCAGCAGTCGGGAGTCCAAAAACATTCAGTACTTC. The whole variable domain, filled in from reference TRBV2 and TRBJ2-4, reads EPEVTQTPSHQVTQMGQEVILRCVPISNHLYFYWYRQILGQKVEFLVSFYNNEISEKSEIFDDQFSVERPDGSNFTLKIRSTKLEDSAMYFCASSRESKNIQYFGAGTRLSVL.

The table lists this clonotype with many counts. This chain joins TRBV5-1 and TRBJ2-1; D gene ambiguous. The germline V gene has CDR1 SGHRS and CDR2 YFSETQ. V was cut by 0 bases and J by 8 bases, with 9 bases left in between. The CDR3 covers 13 residues. In nucleotides, the CDR3 is TGCGCCAGCAGCTTGGCCGTTGCCGATGAGCAGTTCTTC. The encoded protein is CASSLAVADEQFF.

This clonotype turned up a few times. No conserved phenylalanine or tryptophan ends this CDR3, so it is likely a read error. It is unclear where the CDR3 begins or ends on the DNA, so no DNA is shown, and the CDR3 is as TCRdb lists it. The V call is TRBV12-3 or TRBV12-4, the J call TRBJ2-1; the table's D gene call, TRBD1, was not cross checked with the DNA. The CDR3 spans 13 residues, counting both ends. CDR3 loop: CASSLEGTGPKVI.

This chain connects TRBV7-9 to TRBJ2-5; D is possibly TRBD1 (5 bases). Germline CDR1 reads SEHNR; CDR2 reads FQNEAQ (reference sequence). CDR3 length equals 15 residues. V was trimmed by 2 bases and J by 1 base, leaving 11 bases between them. DNA of the CDR3: TGTGCCAGCAGCTTAAGTCAGGGCCCCCAAGAGACCCAGTACTTC. It specifies CASSLSQGPQETQYF.

This clonotype has a handful of counts. The chain employs TRBV5-1 and TRBJ1-1; D is ambiguous. Germline lookup yields CDR1 SGHRS and CDR2 YFSETQ. The ends were cut back, 1 base at V and 4 bases at J, with 11 bases in the middle. The CDR3 length is 14 residues. The CDR3 reads CASSLLVFGTEAFF. For the CDR3, the DNA is TGCGCCAGCAGCTTGTTGGTTTTTGGCACTGAAGCTTTCTTT.

V gene TRBV12-3 or TRBV12-4 combines with J gene TRBJ2-3; 8 bases are shared with TRBD1. After removal of 6 bases from V and 5 bases from J, the junction contained 7 bases not matched to a gene. This CDR3 comprises 14 residues. CDR3 coding DNA: TGTGCCAGCAGACCGACAGGGGCGGGAGATACGCAGTATTTT. This sequence encodes CASRPTGAGDTQYF.

This clonotype was found a few times. The chain links TRBV15 to TRBJ2-1, with D perhaps matching TRBD2 (6 bases). The CDR3 sequence is 17 residues long. V lost 0 bases and J lost 4, with 16 bases in between. Germline V gives CDR1 LNHNV, CDR2 YYDKDF (reference sequence). CDR3 DNA sequence: TGTGCCACCAGCAGAGATCAAGGACTACTCAGATACAATGAGCAGTTCTTC. Translated, it gives CATSRDQGLLRYNEQFF.

The chain is built from TRBV30 and TRBJ2-7; D gene unclear. This CDR3 has 13 amino acids. Germline V gene lookup returns CDR1 GTSNPN and CDR2 SVGIG (reference sequence). V lost 4 bases and J 2 bases, leaving 12 bases between the germline ends. The CDR3 DNA is TGTGCCTGGACCGCAGGTGCCGCCTACGAGCAGTACTTC. This encodes CAWTAGAAYEQYF.

V gene TRBV18 combines with J gene TRBJ2-7, with 9 bases identical to TRBD1. This CDR3 has 14 residues. V shed 6 bases, J shed 3 bases, and the junction held 6 bases outside the gene matches. Per germline, CDR1 KGHSH and CDR2 LQKENI. The CDR3 coding sequence is TGTGCCAGCTCGGCGGGACAGGGTTACTACGAGCAGTACTTC. Its translation is CASSAGQGYYEQYF.

The CDR3 sequence is CASSQDRGLIGELFF. The CDR3 DNA is TGTGCCAGCAGCCAGGACAGGGGGCTGATCGGGGAGCTGTTTTTT. This chain uses TRBV4-2 with TRBJ2-2; 11 bases align to TRBD1. CDR3 length equals 15 residues. Per the germline V gene, CDR1 is LGHNA and CDR2 is YNFKEQ. The junction had 4 bases not matched to a gene; V was cut back by 3 bases and J by 7 bases.

This chain connects TRBV23-1 to TRBJ2-3, with D possibly matching TRBD2 (6 bases). TRBV23-1 is known as an ORF, though its function is uncertain. The CDR3 loop spans 18 amino acids. V gave up 1 base and J gave up 0 bases, with 17 bases separating them. CDR3 protein: CASSQLLEGRGSTDTQYF. The CDR3 DNA is TGCGCCAGCAGTCAATTGCTGGAGGGCCGGGGCAGCACAGATACGCAGTATTTT.

In this sample, this clonotype turned up a few times. The J gene is TRBJ1-3, the V gene TRBV5-5; D remains ambiguous. Germline values: CDR1 SGHKS, CDR2 YYEKEE (reference sequence). V lost 5 bases, J lost 0 bases, and 9 bases lay in between. The CDR3 totals 14 residues. In DNA, the CDR3 is TGTGCCAGCAGTTCCGCCTACTCTGGAAACACCATATATTTT. As protein: CASSSAYSGNTIYF. The whole variable domain, remainder taken from reference TRBV5-5 and TRBJ1-3, is DAGVTQSPTHLIKTRGQQVTLRCSPISGHKSVSWYQQVLGQGPQFIFQYYEKEERGRGNFPDRFSARQFPNYSSELNVNALLLGDSALYLCASSSAYSGNTIYFGEGSWLTVV.

The CDR3 loop reads CSARDSEFPNGYTF. The DNA for the CDR3 is TGCAGTGCTAGAGATAGCGAGTTTCCCAATGGCTACACCTTC. V usage is TRBV20-1 and J usage is TRBJ1-2; D is ambiguous. The V and J ends lost 0 bases and 6 bases respectively, with 14 bases between them. This CDR3 contains 14 residues. In germline, CDR1 is DFQATT, CDR2 SNEGSKA (reference sequence).

V and J are TRBV5-1 and TRBJ1-1; TRBD1 might be the D (5 bases). Germline-derived CDR1 and CDR2 are SGHRS and YFSETQ. This CDR3 spans 16 amino acids. Trimming removed 3 bases from V and 1 base from J, with 16 bases in between. As DNA, the CDR3 is TGCGCCAGCAGCTGGGGGGGAGTACGGTCGAACACTGAAGCTTTCTTT. Translated: CASSWGGVRSNTEAFF.

The table lists this clonotype with many counts. The chain uses TRBV5-1 and TRBJ2-1; 12 nucleotides agree with TRBD2. Germline lookup yields CDR1 SGHRS and CDR2 YFSETQ. V lost 0 bases to trimming and J lost 8 bases; unmatched junction nucleotides: 9. The CDR3 loop spans 17 amino acids. The CDR3 bases are TGCGCCAGCAGCTTGGACCCGCGACTAGCGGGAGTTCATGAGCAGTTCTTC. It is translated as CASSLDPRLAGVHEQFF.

This clonotype appeared a few times. The genes are TRBV5-1 and TRBJ2-1; D remains unclear. This CDR3 contains 14 residues. V was shortened by 0 bases and J by 2 bases, with 6 bases between the two germline ends. Germline V gene data show CDR1 as SGHRS and CDR2 as YFSETQ. CDR3 sequence (DNA): TGCGCCAGCAGCTTGGACGGGCCCTACAATGAGCAGTTCTTC. Translating it yields CASSLDGPYNEQFF.

This clonotype was detected many times. The chain carries TRBV28 and TRBJ2-2; the D is unclear. Trimming removed 7 bases at V and 0 bases at J, with 12 bases between. Germline V lookup: CDR1 MDHEN, CDR2 SYDVKM. The CDR3 sequence is 15 residues long. CDR3 DNA: TGTGCCAGCATGTCCCGGGTGGCGAACACCGGGGAGCTGTTTTTT. The encoded protein is CASMSRVANTGELFF.

This clonotype was counted between two and nine times. The genes are TRBV12-3 or TRBV12-4 and TRBJ2-1; 14 bases fit TRBD2. The CDR3 covers 14 residues. V trimming: 7 bases; J trimming: 9 bases; junction bases outside the gene matches: 5. This CDR3 is CASNPGLAGVEQFF. CDR3 bases: TGTGCCAGCAATCCGGGACTAGCGGGAGTTGAGCAGTTCTTC.

Many counts were recorded for this clonotype. V is TRBV20-1 and J is TRBJ2-1; TRBD1 aligns across 8 bases. Germline-derived CDR1 and CDR2 are DFQATT and SNEGSKA (reference sequence). J gave up 0 bases and V 3 bases, and 4 bases lay outside the gene matches. This CDR3 has 15 residues. As DNA, the CDR3 is TGCAGTGCTAGCCACAGGGGGAGCTCCTACAATGAGCAGTTCTTC. Translation: CSASHRGSSYNEQFF.

This clonotype was seen many times. The rearrangement joins TRBV7-2 to TRBJ1-1; D not certain. CDR1 and CDR2 from the germline V gene are SGHTA and FQGNSA. V was cut by 5 bases and J by 0 bases, with 13 bases left in between. This CDR3 contains 15 residues. The CDR3 here is CASSPGPIMNTEAFF. The CDR3 region has the DNA TGTGCCAGCAGCCCAGGTCCGATAATGAACACTGAAGCTTTCTTT.

This clonotype was recorded many times. V gene TRBV5-1 combines with J gene TRBJ1-1, with a possible D match to TRBD1 (6 bases). Between the trimmed V and J ends, which lost 4 bases and 7 bases, there was a span of 17 bases. The CDR3 consists of 14 residues. Germline CDR1 and CDR2: SGHRS and YFSETQ. CDR3 sequence reads: CASSAAQGIGEAFF. CDR3 bases: TGCGCCAGCAGCGCCGCTCAGGGGATTGGTGAAGCTTTCTTT.

This clonotype was seen many times. The V and J genes are TRBV6-1 and TRBJ2-3; 10 positions match TRBD2. Germline loops: CDR1 MNHNS, CDR2 SASEGT. The CDR3 extends over 19 amino acids. The V and J ends lost 1 base and 1 base, in that order; junction bases with no gene match: 11. CDR3 in amino acids: CASSEGQREGQEGTDTQYF. CDR3 in DNA: TGTGCCAGCAGTGAAGGGCAGCGGGAGGGCCAGGAGGGCACAGATACGCAGTATTTT.

V is TRBV30 and J is TRBJ2-3; possibly TRBD2 for D (5 bases). The CDR3 runs 16 residues. The germline V gene has CDR1 GTSNPN and CDR2 SVGIG (reference sequence). V was shortened by 3 bases and J by 0 bases, with 16 bases between the two germline ends. CDR3 sequence (DNA): TGTGCCTGGAGACTATTAGGCGGGCGGAGCACAGATACGCAGTATTTT. Its translation: CAWRLLGGRSTDTQYF.

The rearrangement uses TRBV7-7 and TRBJ2-2, with D perhaps being TRBD1 or TRBD2 (5 bases each). There are 15 residues in the CDR3. CDR1 and CDR2 from the germline V gene are SSHAT and FNYEAQ (reference sequence). The V and J ends lost 5 bases and 4 bases respectively, with 14 bases between them. DNA of the CDR3: TGTGCCAGCAGCCTAAGAGGGGACGCCACCGGGGAGCTGTTTTTT. Its protein product is CASSLRGDATGELFF.

This clonotype has a count of ten or more. V gene TRBV12-3 or TRBV12-4 combines with J gene TRBJ2-1; D tentatively fits TRBD1 or TRBD2 (6 bases each). The V gene lost 10 bases and the J gene lost 8 bases, with 21 bases spanning the gap. The CDR3 covers 14 residues. The CDR3 sequence: CATSGLLGGDEQFF. The CDR3 DNA reads TGTGCCACCTCTGGACTCCTCGGGGGCGATGAGCAGTTCTTC.

This chain connects TRBV25-1 to TRBJ2-2, with 8 bases that match TRBD2. After removal of 2 bases from V and 5 bases from J, the junction contained 16 bases not matched to a gene. The CDR3 is 19 residues long. CDR1 and CDR2 (germline): MGHDK, SYGVNS. CDR3 region: CASSEALSTGTRGTGELFF. CDR3 nucleotides: TGTGCCAGCAGTGAAGCCCTCTCGACCGGGACTAGAGGTACCGGGGAGCTGTTTTTT.

This clonotype came up a few times. V and J are TRBV29-1 and TRBJ1-2, with TRBD1 as a possible D gene (5 bases). The germline gives CDR1 SQVTM, CDR2 ANQGSEA. The CDR3 is 16 residues long. With 6 bases removed from V and 4 bases from J, the gap between germline ends came to 24 bases. CDR3 coding DNA: TGCAGCGTACTAGACCCCCAGACAGCAGGGAGCTATGGCTACACCTTC. The encoded protein is CSVLDPQTAGSYGYTF.